This T cell receptor (beta chain) was found in a study of neurological immune-mediated disorders. MiXCR, applied by TCRdb to the 5' RACE reads, yields one record per CDR3 protein. The sample records fewer than 25,000 distinct CDR3 sequences, roughly 12% being singletons. Per the germline V gene, CDR1 is DFQATT and CDR2 is SNEGSKA (reference sequence). This CDR3 region has 11 residues. The specimen sequenced was PBMCs. This rearrangement joins TRBV20-1 to TRBJ2-5; possible D gene TRBD2, 5 bases. This receptor was identified in a middle-aged woman with HTLV-1-associated myelopathy (HAM/TSP). In DNA, the CDR3 is TGCGGTTCTAGAAGGGAGGAGACCCAGTACTTC. Translating it yields CGSRREETQYF.